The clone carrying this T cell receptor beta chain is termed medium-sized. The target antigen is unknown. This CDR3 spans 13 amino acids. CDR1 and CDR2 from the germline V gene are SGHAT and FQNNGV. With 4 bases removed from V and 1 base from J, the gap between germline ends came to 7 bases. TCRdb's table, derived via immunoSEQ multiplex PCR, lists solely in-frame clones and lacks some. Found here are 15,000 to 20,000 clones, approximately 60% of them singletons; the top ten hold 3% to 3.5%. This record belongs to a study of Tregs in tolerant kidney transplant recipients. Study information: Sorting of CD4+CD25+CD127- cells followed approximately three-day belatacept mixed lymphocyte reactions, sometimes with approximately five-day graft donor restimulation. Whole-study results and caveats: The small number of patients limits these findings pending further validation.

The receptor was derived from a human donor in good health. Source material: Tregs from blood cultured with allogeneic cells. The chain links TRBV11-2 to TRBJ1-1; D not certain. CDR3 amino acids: CASSWSPNTEAFF. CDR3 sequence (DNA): TGTGCCAGCAGCTGGAGTCCGAACACTGAAGCTTTCTTT.